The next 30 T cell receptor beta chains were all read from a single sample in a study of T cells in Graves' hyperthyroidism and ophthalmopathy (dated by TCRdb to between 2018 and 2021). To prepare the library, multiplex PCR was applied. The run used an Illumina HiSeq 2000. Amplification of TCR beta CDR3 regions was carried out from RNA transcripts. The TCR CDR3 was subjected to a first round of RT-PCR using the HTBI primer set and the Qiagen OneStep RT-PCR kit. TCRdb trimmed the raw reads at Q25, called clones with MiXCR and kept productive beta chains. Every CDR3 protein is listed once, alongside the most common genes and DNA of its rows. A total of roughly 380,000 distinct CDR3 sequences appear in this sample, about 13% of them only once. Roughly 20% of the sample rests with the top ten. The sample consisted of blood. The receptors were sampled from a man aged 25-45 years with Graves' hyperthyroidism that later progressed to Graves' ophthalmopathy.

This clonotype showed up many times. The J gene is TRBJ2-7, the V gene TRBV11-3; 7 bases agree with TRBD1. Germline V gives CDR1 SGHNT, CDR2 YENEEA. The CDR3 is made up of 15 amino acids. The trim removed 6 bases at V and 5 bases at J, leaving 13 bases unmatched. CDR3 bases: TGTGCCAGCAGTCCTACCGGGACAGAGTCCCACGAGCAGTACTTC. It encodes CASSPTGTESHEQYF.

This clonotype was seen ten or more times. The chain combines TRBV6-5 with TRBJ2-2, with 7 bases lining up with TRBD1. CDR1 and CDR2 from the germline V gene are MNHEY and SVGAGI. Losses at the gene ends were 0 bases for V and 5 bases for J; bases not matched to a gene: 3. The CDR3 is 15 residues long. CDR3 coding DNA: TGTGCCAGCAGTTACTCGAGACAGGGTACCGGGGAGCTGTTTTTT. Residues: CASSYSRQGTGELFF.

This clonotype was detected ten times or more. The CDR3 DNA sequence: TGTGCCAGCAGCTCCGGACAGGGGAGGGCCGGGGAGCTGTTTTTT. Translating gives CASSSGQGRAGELFF. This chain joins TRBV11-3 and TRBJ2-2; 9 bases agree with TRBD1. Germline CDR1 reads SGHNT; CDR2 reads YENEEA. There are 15 residues in the CDR3. V was pared by 4 bases and J by 6 bases, with 6 bases of the junction left unmatched.

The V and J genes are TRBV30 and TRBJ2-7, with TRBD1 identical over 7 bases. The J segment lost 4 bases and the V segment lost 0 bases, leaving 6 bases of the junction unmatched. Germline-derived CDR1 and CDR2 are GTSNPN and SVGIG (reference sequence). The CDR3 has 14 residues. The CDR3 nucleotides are TGTGCCTGGAGTGTTCGACAGGGACGATACGAGCAGTACTTC. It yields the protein CAWSVRQGRYEQYF.

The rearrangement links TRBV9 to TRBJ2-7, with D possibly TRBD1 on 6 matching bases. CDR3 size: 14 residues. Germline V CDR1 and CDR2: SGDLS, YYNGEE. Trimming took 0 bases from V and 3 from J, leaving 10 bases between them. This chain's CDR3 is CASSVGAGDYEQYF. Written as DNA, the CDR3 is TGTGCCAGCAGCGTAGGGGCAGGGGACTACGAGCAGTACTTC.

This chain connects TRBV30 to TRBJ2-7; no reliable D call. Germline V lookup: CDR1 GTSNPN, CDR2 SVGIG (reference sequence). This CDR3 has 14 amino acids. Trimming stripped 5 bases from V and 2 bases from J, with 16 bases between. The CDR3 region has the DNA TGTGCCTGGGACCTTAAAGGGTCGCCCTACGAGCAGTACTTC. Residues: CAWDLKGSPYEQYF.

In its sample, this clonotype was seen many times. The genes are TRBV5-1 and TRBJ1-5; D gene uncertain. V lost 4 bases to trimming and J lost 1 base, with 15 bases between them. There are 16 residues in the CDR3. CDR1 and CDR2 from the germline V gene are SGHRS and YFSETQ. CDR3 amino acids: CASSLDPAESNQPQHF. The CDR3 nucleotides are TGCGCCAGCAGCCTCGACCCGGCTGAGAGCAATCAGCCCCAGCATTTT.

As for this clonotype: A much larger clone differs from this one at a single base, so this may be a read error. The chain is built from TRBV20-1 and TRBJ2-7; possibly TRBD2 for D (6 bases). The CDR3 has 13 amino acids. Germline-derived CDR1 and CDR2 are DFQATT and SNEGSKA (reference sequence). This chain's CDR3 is CNANRDSSYEQYF. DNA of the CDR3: TGCAATGCAAACCGGGACTCCAGCTACGAGCAGTACTTC.

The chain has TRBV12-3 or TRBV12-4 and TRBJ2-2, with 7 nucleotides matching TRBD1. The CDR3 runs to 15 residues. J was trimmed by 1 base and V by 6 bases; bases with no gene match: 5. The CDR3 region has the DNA TGTGCCAGCAGGCAGACAGGGTGGAACACCGGGGAGCTGTTTTTT. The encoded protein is CASRQTGWNTGELFF.

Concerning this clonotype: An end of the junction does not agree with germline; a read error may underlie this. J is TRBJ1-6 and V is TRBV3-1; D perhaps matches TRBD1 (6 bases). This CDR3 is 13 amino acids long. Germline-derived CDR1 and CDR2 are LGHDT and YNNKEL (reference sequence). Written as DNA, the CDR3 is TGTGCCGGCAGCCTGAACAGGGAATCACCCCTCCACTTT. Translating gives CAGSLNRESPLHF.

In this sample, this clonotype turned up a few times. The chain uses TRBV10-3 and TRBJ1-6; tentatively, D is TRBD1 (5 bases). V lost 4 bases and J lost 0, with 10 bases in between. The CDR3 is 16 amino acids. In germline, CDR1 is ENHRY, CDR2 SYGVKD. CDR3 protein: CAISAGGSSYNSPLHF. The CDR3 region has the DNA TGTGCCATCAGTGCGGGGGGGAGCTCCTATAATTCACCCCTCCACTTT.

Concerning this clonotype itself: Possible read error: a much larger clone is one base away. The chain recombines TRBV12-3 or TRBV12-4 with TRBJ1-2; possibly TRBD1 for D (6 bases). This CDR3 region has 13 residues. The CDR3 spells CACSAGQPYGYTF. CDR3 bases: TGTGCCTGCAGTGCCGGACAGCCATATGGCTACACCTTC.

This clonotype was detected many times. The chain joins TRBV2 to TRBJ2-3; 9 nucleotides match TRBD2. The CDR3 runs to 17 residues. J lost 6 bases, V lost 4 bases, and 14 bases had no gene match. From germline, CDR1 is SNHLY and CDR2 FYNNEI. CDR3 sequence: CASSVREGLAMHDTQYF. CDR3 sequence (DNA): TGTGCCAGCAGTGTCCGGGAGGGACTAGCAATGCACGATACGCAGTATTTT.

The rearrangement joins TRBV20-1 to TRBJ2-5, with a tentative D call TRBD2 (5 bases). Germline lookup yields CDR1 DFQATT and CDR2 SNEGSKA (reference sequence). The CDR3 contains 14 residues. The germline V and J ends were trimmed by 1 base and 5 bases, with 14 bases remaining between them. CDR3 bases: TGCAGTGCTAGAGGATTGACTAACTGGGAGACCCAGTACTTC. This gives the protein CSARGLTNWETQYF.

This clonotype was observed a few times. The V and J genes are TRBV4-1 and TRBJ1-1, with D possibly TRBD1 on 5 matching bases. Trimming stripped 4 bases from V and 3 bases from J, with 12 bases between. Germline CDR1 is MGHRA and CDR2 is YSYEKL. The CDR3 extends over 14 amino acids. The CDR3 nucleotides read TGCGCCAGCAGCCGAAAAAGGGGCGACACTGAAGCTTTCTTT. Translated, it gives CASSRKRGDTEAFF.

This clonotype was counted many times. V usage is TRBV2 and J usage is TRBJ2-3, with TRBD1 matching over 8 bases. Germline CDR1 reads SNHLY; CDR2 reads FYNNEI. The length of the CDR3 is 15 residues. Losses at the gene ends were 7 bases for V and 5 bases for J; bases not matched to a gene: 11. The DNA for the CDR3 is TGTGCCAGCAACCCCGTTGGACAGGGCATAGATACGCAGTATTTT. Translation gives CASNPVGQGIDTQYF.

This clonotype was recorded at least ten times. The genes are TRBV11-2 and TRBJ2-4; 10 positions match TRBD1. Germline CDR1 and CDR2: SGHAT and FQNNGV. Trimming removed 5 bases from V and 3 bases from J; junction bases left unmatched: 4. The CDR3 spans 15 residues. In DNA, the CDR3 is TGTGCCAGCAGCCCGGGACAGGGGTTCAAAAACATTCAGTACTTC. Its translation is CASSPGQGFKNIQYF.

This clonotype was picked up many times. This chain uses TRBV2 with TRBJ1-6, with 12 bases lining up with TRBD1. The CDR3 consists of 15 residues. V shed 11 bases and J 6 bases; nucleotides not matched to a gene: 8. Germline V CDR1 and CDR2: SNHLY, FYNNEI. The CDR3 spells CAGSGTGGFNSPLHF. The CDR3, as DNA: TGTGCCGGATCCGGGACAGGGGGCTTTAATTCACCCCTCCACTTT.

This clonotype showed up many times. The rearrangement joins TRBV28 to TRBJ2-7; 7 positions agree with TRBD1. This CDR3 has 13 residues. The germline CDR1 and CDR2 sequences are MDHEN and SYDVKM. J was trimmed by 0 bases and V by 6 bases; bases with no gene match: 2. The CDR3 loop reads CASRTGHSYEQYF. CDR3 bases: TGTGCCAGCAGGACAGGGCACTCCTACGAGCAGTACTTC.

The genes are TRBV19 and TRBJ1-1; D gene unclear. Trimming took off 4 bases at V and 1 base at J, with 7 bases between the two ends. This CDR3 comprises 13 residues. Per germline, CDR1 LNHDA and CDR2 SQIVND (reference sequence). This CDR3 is CASSRLGNTEAFF. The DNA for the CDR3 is TGTGCCAGTAGTAGGTTGGGGAACACTGAAGCTTTCTTT. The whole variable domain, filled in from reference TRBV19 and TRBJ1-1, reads DGGITQSPKYLFRKEGQNVTLSCEQNLNHDAMYWYRQDPGQGLRLIYYSQIVNDFQKGDIAEGYSVSREKKESFPLTVTSAQKNPTAFYLCASSRLGNTEAFFGQGTRLTVV.

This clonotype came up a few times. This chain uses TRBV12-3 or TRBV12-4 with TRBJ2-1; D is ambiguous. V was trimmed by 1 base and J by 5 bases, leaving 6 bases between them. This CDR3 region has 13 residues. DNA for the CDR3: TGTGCCAGCAGTTTAGGCTCAAACAATGAGCAGTTCTTC. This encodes CASSLGSNNEQFF.

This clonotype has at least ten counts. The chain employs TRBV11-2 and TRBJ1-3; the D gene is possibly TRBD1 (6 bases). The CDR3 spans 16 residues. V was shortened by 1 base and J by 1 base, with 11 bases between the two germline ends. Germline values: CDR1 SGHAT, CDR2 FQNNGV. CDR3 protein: CASSLAGDRSGNTIYF. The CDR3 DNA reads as TGTGCCAGCAGCTTAGCCGGCGACAGGTCTGGAAACACCATATATTTT.

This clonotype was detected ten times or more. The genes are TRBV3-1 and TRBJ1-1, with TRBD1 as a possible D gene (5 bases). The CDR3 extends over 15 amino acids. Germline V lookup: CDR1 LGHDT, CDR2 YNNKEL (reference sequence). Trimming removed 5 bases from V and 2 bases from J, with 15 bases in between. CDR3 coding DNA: TGTGCCAGCAGCGGGGGTGGGGCCTTCAACACTGAAGCTTTCTTT. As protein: CASSGGGAFNTEAFF.

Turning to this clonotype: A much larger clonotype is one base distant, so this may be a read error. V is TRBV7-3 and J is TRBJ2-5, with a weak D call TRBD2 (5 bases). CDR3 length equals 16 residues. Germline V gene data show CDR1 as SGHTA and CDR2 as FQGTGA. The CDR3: CASSPPPYRSRETLYF. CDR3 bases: TGTGCCAGCAGCCCCCCCCCCTATCGGTCAAGGGAGACCCTGTACTTC.

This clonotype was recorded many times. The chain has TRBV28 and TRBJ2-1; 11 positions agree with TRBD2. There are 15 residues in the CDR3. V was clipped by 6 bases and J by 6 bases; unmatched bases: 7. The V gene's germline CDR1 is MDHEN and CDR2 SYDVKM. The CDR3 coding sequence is TGTGCCAGCAGCTCACTAGCGGGGGCGTTCAATGAGCAGTTCTTC. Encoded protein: CASSSLAGAFNEQFF.

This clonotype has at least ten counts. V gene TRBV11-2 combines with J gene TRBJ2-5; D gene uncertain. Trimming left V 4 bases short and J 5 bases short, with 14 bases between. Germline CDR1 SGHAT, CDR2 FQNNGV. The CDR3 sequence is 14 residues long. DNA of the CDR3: TGTGCCAGCAGCTCCCCGAGGTTACGGGAGACCCAGTACTTC. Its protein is CASSSPRLRETQYF.

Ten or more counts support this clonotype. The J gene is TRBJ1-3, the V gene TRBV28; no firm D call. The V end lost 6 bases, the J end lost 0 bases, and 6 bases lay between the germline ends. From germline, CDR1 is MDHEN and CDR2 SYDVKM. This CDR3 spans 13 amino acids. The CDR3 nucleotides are TGTGCCAGCAGGGTGAACTCTGGAAACACCATATATTTT. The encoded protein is CASRVNSGNTIYF.

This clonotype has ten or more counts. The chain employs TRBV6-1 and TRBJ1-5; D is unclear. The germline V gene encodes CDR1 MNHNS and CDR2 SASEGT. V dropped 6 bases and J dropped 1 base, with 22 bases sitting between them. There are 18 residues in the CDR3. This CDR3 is CASSSFGVSSPSNQPQHF. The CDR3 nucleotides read TGTGCCAGCAGCTCATTTGGGGTGTCGTCCCCGAGCAATCAGCCCCAGCATTTT.

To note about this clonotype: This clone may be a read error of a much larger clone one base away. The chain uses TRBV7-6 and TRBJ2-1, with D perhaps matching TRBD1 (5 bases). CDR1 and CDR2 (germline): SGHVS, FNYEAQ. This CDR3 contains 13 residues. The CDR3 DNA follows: TGTGCCAGCAGCCTCGGACATTACATTGAGCAGTTCTTC. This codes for CASSLGHYIEQFF.

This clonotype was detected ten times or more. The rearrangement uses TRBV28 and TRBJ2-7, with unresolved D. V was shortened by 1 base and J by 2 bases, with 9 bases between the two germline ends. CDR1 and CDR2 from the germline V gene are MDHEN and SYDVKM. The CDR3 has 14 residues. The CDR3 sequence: CASSLSHSTYEQYF. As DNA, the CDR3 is TGTGCCAGCAGTTTATCCCACAGCACCTACGAGCAGTACTTC.